This passage covers 7 T cell receptor beta chains from one sample sequenced in a study of blood T cell repertoires in COVID-19 (dated by TCRdb to the early 2020s). The library relied on the immunoSEQ multiplex PCR assay. Drawn from immuneACCESS, this table holds only the in-frame rearrangements with V and J called that TCRdb kept. Clones are partly lost; checked studies trace under half to an unresolved V gene and leave the rest unexplained. The sample table holds 150,000 or so clones, of which approximately 89% were seen once. The ten largest clones capture 10% of the sample. The sequenced sample consisted of peripheral blood. These receptors were taken from a man in his fifties or sixties with acute or convalescent COVID-19.

V and J are TRBV5-6 and TRBJ1-1; D is undetermined. V dropped 4 bases and J dropped 4 bases, with 17 bases sitting between them. The germline CDR1 and CDR2 sequences are SGHDT and YYEEEE. The CDR3 consists of 15 residues. CDR3 sequence reads: CASSPLTGEGTEAFF. The CDR3 DNA reads TGTGCCAGCAGCCCCCTTACCGGGGAGGGCACTGAAGCTTTCTTT.

The gene calls are TRBV5-5 and TRBJ1-4; D uncertain. V was shortened by 4 bases and J by 5 bases, with 9 bases between the two germline ends. The length of the CDR3 is 13 residues. Germline assignment: CDR1 SGHKS and CDR2 YYEKEE (reference sequence). This chain's CDR3 is CASSRTGNEKLFF. Here the CDR3 DNA reads TGTGCCAGCAGCCGGACGGGGAATGAAAAACTGTTTTTT.

The chain carries TRBV7-9 and TRBJ1-4, with D hard to call. The CDR3 is 16 amino acids. Germline V gene data show CDR1 as SEHNR and CDR2 as FQNEAQ (reference sequence). V was trimmed by 5 bases and J by 0 bases, leaving 13 bases between them. This CDR3 reads CASSPRVSSTNEKLFF. The CDR3 DNA sequence: TGTGCCAGCAGCCCCCGGGTGAGCTCAACTAATGAAAAACTGTTTTTT. The variable domain in full, completed from reference TRBV7-9 and TRBJ1-4, reads DTGVSQNPRHKITKRGQNVTFRCDPISEHNRLYWYRQTLGQGPEFLTYFQNEAQLEKSRLLSDRFSAERPKGSFSTLEIQRTEQGDSAMYLCASSPRVSSTNEKLFFGSGTQLSVL.

The chain uses TRBV25-1 and TRBJ1-1; a possible D gene is TRBD1 (6 bases). Germline V gives CDR1 MGHDK, CDR2 SYGVNS. Deletions cut 10 bases from V and 6 bases from J, with 18 bases between. The CDR3 covers 13 residues. The CDR3 nucleotides read TGTGCCACGGCTAGGGGGAGTGTCCCTGAAGCTTTCTTT. Protein sequence: CATARGSVPEAFF.

V and J are TRBV5-1 and TRBJ2-7; TRBD2 matches 7 bases. Per the germline V gene, CDR1 is SGHRS and CDR2 is YFSETQ. The CDR3 has 16 residues. Trimming removed 4 bases from V and 0 bases from J; junction bases left unmatched: 10. The CDR3 spells CASSGLGELLSYEQYF. The CDR3 bases are TGCGCCAGCAGCGGACTAGGGGAGCTCCTCTCCTACGAGCAGTACTTC.

This clone was counted between two and nine times. This chain joins TRBV6-5 and TRBJ1-4; 8 bases line up with TRBD1. Looked up from germline, CDR1 is MNHEY and CDR2 is SVGAGI. The CDR3 extends over 14 amino acids. The junction had 15 bases not matched to a gene; V was cut back by 6 bases and J by 15 bases. CDR3 DNA: TGTGCCAGCAGATCCGGGACAGGAGCTGATTACATGTTTTTT. Translated, it gives CASRSGTGADYMFF.

This rearrangement joins TRBV7-3 to TRBJ2-2; 9 bases line up with TRBD2. Germline V CDR1 and CDR2: SGHTA, FQGTGA. J gave up 2 bases and V 5 bases, and 6 bases lay outside the gene matches. This CDR3 spans 16 amino acids. This CDR3 reads CASSPYSGGNTGELFF. DNA of the CDR3: TGTGCCAGCAGCCCTTATAGCGGGGGCAACACCGGGGAGCTGTTTTTT.